The 26 T cell receptor beta chains presented below share a single source sample, sequenced in a study of CD8+ T cells in alopecia areata. Sequencing relied on a cDNA template that was reverse transcribed from extracted RNA. Clones were read by immunoSEQ multiplex PCR, and TCRdb kept only the in-frame ones, dropping some. This table holds 200,000 to 250,000 clones, around 57% found once. Treatment in this sample: oral pan-JAK inhibitor, 5-10 mg twice daily. Material: CD4+ T cells sorted from blood, obtained at week 4, from a patient treated with tofacitinib. The receptor set was obtained from a human donor with alopecia areata.

The chain couples TRBV29-1 to TRBJ2-2; D perhaps matches TRBD1 (6 bases). This CDR3 comprises 13 residues. CDR1 is SQVTM, CDR2 ANQGSEA, per germline. The germline V and J ends were trimmed by 7 bases and 4 bases, with 13 bases remaining between them. CDR3 sequence: CSGAGTITGELFF. CDR3 DNA sequence: TGCAGCGGGGCCGGGACAATCACCGGGGAGCTGTTTTTT.

The chain uses TRBV25-1 and TRBJ2-6; D gene unclear. The CDR3 is 14 amino acids. Germline V gives CDR1 MGHDK, CDR2 SYGVNS. The V and J ends lost 4 bases and 4 bases respectively, with 8 bases between them. CDR3: CASSGTGGANVLTF. The DNA for the CDR3 is TGTGCCAGCAGTGGGACGGGCGGGGCCAACGTCCTGACTTTC.

In regard to this clone: Other DNA sequences from this sample encode an identical CDR3 as well. The rearrangement uses TRBV29-1 and TRBJ1-1; D gene ambiguous. CDR3 length equals 12 residues. The V and J ends lost 3 bases and 1 base respectively, with 6 bases between them. CDR1 and CDR2 (germline): SQVTM, ANQGSEA. CDR3 residues: CSVDRGNTEAFF. The CDR3 region has the DNA TGCAGCGTTGATCGAGGGAACACTGAAGCTTTCTTT.

The chain carries TRBV2 and TRBJ1-2, with D possibly matching TRBD1 (5 bases). Trimming pared 7 bases from V and 8 bases from J, leaving 17 bases between. CDR1 SNHLY and CDR2 FYNNEI come from the germline V gene. The CDR3 loop spans 13 amino acids. As DNA, the CDR3 is TGTGCCAGCACTGATGGGGGAGGGGAAGGCTACACCTTC. Translated, it gives CASTDGGGEGYTF.

This clone was found a few times. This sequence joins TRBV29-1 and TRBJ1-1; D remains unclear. Germline V lookup: CDR1 SQVTM, CDR2 ANQGSEA. The length of the CDR3 is 12 residues. Between the trimmed V and J ends, which lost 7 bases and 1 base, there was a span of 10 bases. CDR3 sequence (DNA): TGCAGCGCCCAGGATACGAACACTGAAGCTTTCTTT. This sequence encodes CSAQDTNTEAFF. The full variable domain, rest sourced from reference TRBV29-1 and TRBJ1-1, is SAVISQKPSRDICQRGTSLTIQCQVDSQVTMMFWYRQQPGQSLTLIATANQGSEATYESGFVIDKFPISRPNLTFSTLTVSNMSPEDSSIYLCSAQDTNTEAFFGQGTRLTVV.

V usage is TRBV10-3 and J usage is TRBJ2-1; unclear D gene. This CDR3 spans 12 amino acids. Germline V lookup: CDR1 ENHRY, CDR2 SYGVKD. V was trimmed by 6 bases and J by 5 bases, leaving 8 bases between them. The DNA of the CDR3 is TGTGCCATCAGAACCTATAACAATGAGCAGTTCTTC. It translates to CAIRTYNNEQFF.

The chain uses TRBV19 and TRBJ1-2; 10 bases line up with TRBD1. This CDR3 is built from 16 residues. Unmatched junction bases numbered 11, after V lost 7 bases and J lost 3 bases. The V gene's germline CDR1 is LNHDA and CDR2 SQIVND (reference sequence). CDR3 residues: CASNRRQGASDYGYTF. The CDR3, as DNA: TGTGCCAGTAACCGAAGACAGGGGGCGTCAGACTATGGCTACACCTTC.

This clone has more than one count but fewer than ten. The genes are TRBV6-6 and TRBJ2-3; D call uncertain. V lost 6 bases and J lost 2, with 12 bases in between. Per germline, CDR1 MNHNY and CDR2 SVGAGI (reference sequence). The CDR3 consists of 14 residues. CDR3: CASSLSEPTDTQYF. CDR3 DNA sequence: TGTGCCAGCAGCCTGTCGGAGCCCACAGATACGCAGTATTTT.

The chain combines TRBV15 with TRBJ2-2; D possibly corresponds to TRBD2 (6 bases). V lost 3 bases to trimming and J lost 9 bases, with 14 bases between them. The CDR3 spans 14 residues. Germline V gene lookup returns CDR1 LNHNV and CDR2 YYDKDF (reference sequence). The DNA of the CDR3 is TGTGCCACCAGCAGCCGGGAGACTGGTCGGGAGCTGTTTTTT. Translated, it gives CATSSRETGRELFF.

The rearrangement links TRBV2 to TRBJ2-3, with 11 bases identical to TRBD1. The CDR3 totals 13 residues. The trim removed 10 bases at V and 9 bases at J, leaving 9 bases unmatched. Germline CDR1 SNHLY, CDR2 FYNNEI. This chain's CDR3 is CATSLGDRGTQYF. The DNA for the CDR3 is TGTGCCACCTCTTTGGGGGACAGGGGGACGCAGTATTTT.

The gene calls are TRBV7-8 and TRBJ2-3; TRBD1 is a possible D gene (7 bases). The CDR3 is 15 residues long. Germline V gene lookup returns CDR1 SGHVS and CDR2 FQNEAQ. Trimming took off 3 bases at V and 4 bases at J, with 14 bases between the two ends. This CDR3 is CASSFASGGPDTQYF. CDR3 DNA: TGTGCCAGCAGCTTCGCCTCAGGGGGGCCAGATACGCAGTATTTT.

V gene TRBV2 combines with J gene TRBJ1-2; TRBD1 matches 7 bases. The length of the CDR3 is 15 residues. Trimming cost V 7 bases and J 2 bases; bases outside gene matches: 10. Germline V lookup: CDR1 SNHLY, CDR2 FYNNEI. The CDR3 DNA reads TGTGCCAGCAACCAAGTGGGACAGTGGAACTATGGCTACACCTTC. It yields the protein CASNQVGQWNYGYTF.

The chain has TRBV27 and TRBJ2-7; TRBD1 matches 7 bases. V gave up 6 bases and J gave up 3 bases; unmatched junction bases: 11. The CDR3 covers 15 residues. CDR1 MNHEY and CDR2 SMNVEV come from the germline V gene (reference sequence). CDR3 protein: CASSSTGNGVYEQYF. As DNA, the CDR3 is TGTGCCAGCAGCTCGACAGGGAATGGGGTCTACGAGCAGTACTTC.

This clone was found a few times. The V call is TRBV2, the J call TRBJ1-2; no clear D. The ends were cut back, 3 bases at V and 4 bases at J, with 6 bases in the middle. This CDR3 contains 12 residues. The germline V gene has CDR1 SNHLY and CDR2 FYNNEI. CDR3 amino acids: CASSEKSYGYTF. DNA for the CDR3: TGTGCCAGCAGTGAGAAGAGCTATGGCTACACCTTC.

This chain connects TRBV7-2 to TRBJ1-2; unclear D gene. The CDR3 is made up of 15 amino acids. Germline CDR1 and CDR2: SGHTA and FQGNSA. Trimming stripped 5 bases from V and 1 base from J, with 14 bases between. Here the CDR3 reads CASSLRGGDNYGYTF. For the CDR3, the DNA is TGTGCCAGCAGCCTCCGTGGAGGAGATAACTATGGCTACACCTTC.

Only a few counts were recorded for this clone. The rearrangement uses TRBV7-3 and TRBJ2-1, with unresolved D. CDR1 SGHTA and CDR2 FQGTGA come from the germline V gene. There are 16 residues in the CDR3. Trimming took off 0 bases at V and 0 bases at J, with 9 bases between the two ends. The CDR3 reads CASSLTSESSYNEQFF. CDR3 sequence (DNA): TGTGCCAGCAGCTTAACTTCAGAGAGCTCCTACAATGAGCAGTTCTTC. Based on the CDR3 plus reference TRBV7-3 and TRBJ2-1, the full variable domain is GAGVSQTPSNKVTEKGKYVELRCDPISGHTALYWYRQSLGQGPEFLIYFQGTGAADDSGLPNDRFFAVRPEGSVSTLKIQRTERGDSAVYLCASSLTSESSYNEQFFGPGTRLTVL.

This chain's CDR3 is CATSSERLGGVTQYF. The DNA for the CDR3 is TGTGCCACCAGCAGCGAGCGGCTGGGGGGGGTCACGCAGTATTTT. V usage is TRBV15 and J usage is TRBJ2-3, with 7 bases aligning to TRBD2. The CDR3 is 15 residues long. V lost 3 bases to trimming and J lost 9 bases; unmatched junction nucleotides: 12. In germline, CDR1 is LNHNV, CDR2 YYDKDF (reference sequence).

The CDR3 loop reads CASSPPRGGPYGYTF. CDR3 nucleotides: TGTGCCAGCAGCCCTCCGCGTGGCGGACCTTATGGCTACACCTTC. The chain combines TRBV7-2 with TRBJ1-2; D remains ambiguous. V lost 5 bases to trimming and J lost 5 bases, with 18 bases between them. CDR3 size: 15 residues. Germline values: CDR1 SGHTA, CDR2 FQGNSA.

The chain recombines TRBV9 with TRBJ2-7, with unresolved D. Germline loops: CDR1 SGDLS, CDR2 YYNGEE. The V gene lost 0 bases and the J gene lost 2 bases, with 6 bases spanning the gap. This CDR3 is 13 amino acids long. CDR3 bases: TGTGCCAGCAGCGTAGACCCGGCCTACGAGCAGTACTTC. It is translated as CASSVDPAYEQYF. Supplemented by reference TRBV9 and TRBJ2-7, the full variable domain reads DSGVTQTPKHLITATGQRVTLRCSPRSGDLSVYWYQQSLDQGLQFLIQYYNGEERAKGNILERFSAQQFPDLHSELNLSSLELGDSALYFCASSVDPAYEQYFGPGTRLTVT.

V usage is TRBV11-3 and J usage is TRBJ2-7; the D is unclear. CDR3 length equals 10 residues. Germline values: CDR1 SGHNT, CDR2 YENEEA. Trimming took 5 bases from V and 5 from J, leaving 4 bases between them. The CDR3 nucleotides read TGTGCCAGCAGCGGTAACGAGCAGTACTTC. Its protein is CASSGNEQYF.

In this sample, this clone turned up a few times. The rearrangement joins TRBV6-5 to TRBJ2-7; weak D call: TRBD2 (5 bases). Germline V lookup: CDR1 MNHEY, CDR2 SVGAGI. The length of the CDR3 is 14 residues. Trimming pared 2 bases from V and 2 bases from J, leaving 10 bases between. CDR3: CASSYQAGAYEQYF. The CDR3 DNA reads as TGTGCCAGCAGTTACCAGGCGGGTGCCTACGAGCAGTACTTC.

The chain couples TRBV30 to TRBJ2-1, with D unclear. V was shortened by 2 bases and J by 4 bases, with 9 bases between the two germline ends. Germline V gene lookup returns CDR1 GTSNPN and CDR2 SVGIG (reference sequence). The CDR3 has 13 amino acids. DNA of the CDR3: TGTGCCTGGAGTAAGATGTGGTACAATGAGCAGTTCTTC. Protein: CAWSKMWYNEQFF.

V usage is TRBV7-9 and J usage is TRBJ1-2; 11 bases fit TRBD1. J was trimmed by 3 bases and V by 5 bases; bases with no gene match: 17. Germline V gene data show CDR1 as SEHNR and CDR2 as FQNEAQ (reference sequence). The CDR3 is 19 amino acids. The CDR3 here is CASSPRKGQGDFVDYGYTF. As DNA, the CDR3 is TGTGCCAGCAGCCCGAGGAAGGGACAGGGGGATTTCGTAGACTATGGCTACACCTTC.

The chain carries TRBV28 and TRBJ1-1; the D gene is possibly TRBD1 (6 bases). V lost 1 base, J lost 6 bases, and 12 bases lay in between. Germline V gives CDR1 MDHEN, CDR2 SYDVKM. This CDR3 is 14 amino acids long. The CDR3 region has the DNA TGTGCCAGCAGTTTATCGGGGGGCTTCGCTGAAGCTTTCTTT. Encoded protein: CASSLSGGFAEAFF.

Concerning this clone: The sample contains more than one DNA sequence encoding this CDR3. The V gene is TRBV10-3, the J gene TRBJ2-1; D remains unclear. The CDR3 has 13 amino acids. Germline CDR1 reads ENHRY; CDR2 reads SYGVKD. Between the trimmed V and J ends, which lost 2 bases and 8 bases, there was a span of 10 bases. Here the CDR3 reads CAISEGRSDEQFF. In DNA form, the CDR3 reads TGTGCCATCAGTGAGGGTAGAAGCGATGAGCAGTTCTTC.

This clone came up a few times. This chain connects TRBV19 to TRBJ2-3; 8 bases are shared with TRBD2. V lost 4 bases and J lost 3; bases outside the gene matches: 6. Germline V gives CDR1 LNHDA, CDR2 SQIVND (reference sequence). This CDR3 contains 15 residues. CDR3 amino acids: CASSTTSAWTDTQYF. In DNA, the CDR3 is TGTGCCAGTAGTACGACTAGCGCATGGACAGATACGCAGTATTTT. The full variable domain, its missing parts supplied by reference TRBV19 and TRBJ2-3, is DGGITQSPKYLFRKEGQNVTLSCEQNLNHDAMYWYRQDPGQGLRLIYYSQIVNDFQKGDIAEGYSVSREKKESFPLTVTSAQKNPTAFYLCASSTTSAWTDTQYFGPGTRLTVL.